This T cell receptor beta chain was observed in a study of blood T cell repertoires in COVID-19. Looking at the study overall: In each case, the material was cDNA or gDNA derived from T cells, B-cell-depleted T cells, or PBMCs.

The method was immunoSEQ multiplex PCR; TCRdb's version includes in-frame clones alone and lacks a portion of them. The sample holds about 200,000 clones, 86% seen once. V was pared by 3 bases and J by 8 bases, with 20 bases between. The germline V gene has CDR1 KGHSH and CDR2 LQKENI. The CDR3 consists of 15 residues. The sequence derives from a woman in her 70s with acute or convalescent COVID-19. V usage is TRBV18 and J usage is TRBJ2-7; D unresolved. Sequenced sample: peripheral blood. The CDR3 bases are TGTGCCAGCTCACCCGTCCCAGGCCCCGATACCAAGCAGTACTTC. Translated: CASSPVPGPDTKQYF.